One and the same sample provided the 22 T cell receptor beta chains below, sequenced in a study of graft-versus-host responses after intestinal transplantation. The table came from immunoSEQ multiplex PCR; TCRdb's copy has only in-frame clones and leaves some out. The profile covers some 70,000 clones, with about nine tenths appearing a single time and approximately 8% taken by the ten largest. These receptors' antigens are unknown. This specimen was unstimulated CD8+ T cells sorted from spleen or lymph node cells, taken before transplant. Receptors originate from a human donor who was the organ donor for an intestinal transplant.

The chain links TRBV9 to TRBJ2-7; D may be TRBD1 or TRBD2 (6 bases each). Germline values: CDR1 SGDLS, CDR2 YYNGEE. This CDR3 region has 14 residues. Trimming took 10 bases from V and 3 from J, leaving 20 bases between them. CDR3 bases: TGTGCCCCCGGGCGGGACAAAAAAGACTACGAGCAGTACTTC. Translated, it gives CAPGRDKKDYEQYF.

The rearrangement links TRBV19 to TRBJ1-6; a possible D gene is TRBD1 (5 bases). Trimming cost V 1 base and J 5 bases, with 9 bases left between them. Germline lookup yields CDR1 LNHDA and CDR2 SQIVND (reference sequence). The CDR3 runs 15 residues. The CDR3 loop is CASSIGTGDNSPLHF. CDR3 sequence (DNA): TGTGCCAGTAGTATAGGTACAGGAGATAATTCACCCCTCCACTTT.

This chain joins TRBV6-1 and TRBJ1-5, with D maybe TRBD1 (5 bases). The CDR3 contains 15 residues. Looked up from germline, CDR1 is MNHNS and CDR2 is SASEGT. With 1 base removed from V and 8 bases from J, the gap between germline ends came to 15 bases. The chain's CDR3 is CASSEEGKGHEPQHF. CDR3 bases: TGTGCCAGCAGTGAAGAGGGGAAGGGGCATGAGCCCCAGCATTTT.

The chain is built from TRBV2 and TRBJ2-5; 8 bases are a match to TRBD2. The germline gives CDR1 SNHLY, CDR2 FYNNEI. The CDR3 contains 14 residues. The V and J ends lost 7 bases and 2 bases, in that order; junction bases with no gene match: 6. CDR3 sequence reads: CASKSSGGQETQYF. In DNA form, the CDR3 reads TGTGCCAGCAAAAGCAGCGGGGGACAAGAGACCCAGTACTTC.

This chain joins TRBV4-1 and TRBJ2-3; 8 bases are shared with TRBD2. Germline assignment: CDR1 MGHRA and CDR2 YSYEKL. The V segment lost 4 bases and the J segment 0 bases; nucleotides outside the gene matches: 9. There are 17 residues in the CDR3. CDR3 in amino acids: CASSPRGGGASTDTQYF. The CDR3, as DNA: TGCGCCAGCAGCCCCCGGGGGGGCGGTGCTAGCACAGATACGCAGTATTTT.

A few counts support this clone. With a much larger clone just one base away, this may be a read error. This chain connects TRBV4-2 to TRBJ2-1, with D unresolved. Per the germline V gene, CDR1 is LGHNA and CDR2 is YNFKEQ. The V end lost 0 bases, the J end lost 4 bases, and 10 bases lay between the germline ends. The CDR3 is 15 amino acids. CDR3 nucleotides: TGTGCCAGCAGCCAAGATTTTGACGGGTACAATGAGCAGTTCTTC. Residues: CASSQDFDGYNEQFF.

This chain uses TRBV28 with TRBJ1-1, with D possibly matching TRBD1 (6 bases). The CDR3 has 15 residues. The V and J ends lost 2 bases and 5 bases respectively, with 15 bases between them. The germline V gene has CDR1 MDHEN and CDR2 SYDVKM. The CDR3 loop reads CASSLGTRLRTEAFF. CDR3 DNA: TGTGCCAGCAGTTTAGGGACACGGTTAAGGACTGAAGCTTTCTTT.

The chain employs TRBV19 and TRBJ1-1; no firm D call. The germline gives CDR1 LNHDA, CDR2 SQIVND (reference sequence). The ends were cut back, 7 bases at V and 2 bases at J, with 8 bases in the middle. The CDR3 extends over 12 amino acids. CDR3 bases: TGTGCCAGTATCGCAGATAACACTGAAGCTTTCTTT. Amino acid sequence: CASIADNTEAFF.

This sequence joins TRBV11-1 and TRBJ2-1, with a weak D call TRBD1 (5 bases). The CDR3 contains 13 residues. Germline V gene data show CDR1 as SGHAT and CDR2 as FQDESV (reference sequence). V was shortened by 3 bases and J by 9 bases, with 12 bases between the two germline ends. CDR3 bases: TGTGCCAGCAGCTTTTGGGGCTTGGGTGAGCAGTTCTTC. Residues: CASSFWGLGEQFF. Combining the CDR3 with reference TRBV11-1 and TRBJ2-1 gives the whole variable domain EAEVAQSPRYKITEKSQAVAFWCDPISGHATLYWYRQILGQGPELLVQFQDESVVDDSQLPKDRFSAERLKGVDSTLKIQPAELGDSAMYLCASSFWGLGEQFFGPGTRLTVL.

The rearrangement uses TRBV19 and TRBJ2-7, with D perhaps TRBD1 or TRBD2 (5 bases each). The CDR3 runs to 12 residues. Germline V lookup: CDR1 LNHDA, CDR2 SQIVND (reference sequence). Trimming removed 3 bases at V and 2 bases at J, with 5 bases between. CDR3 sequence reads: CASSMGAYEQYF. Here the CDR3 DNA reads TGTGCCAGTAGTATGGGGGCCTACGAGCAGTACTTC.

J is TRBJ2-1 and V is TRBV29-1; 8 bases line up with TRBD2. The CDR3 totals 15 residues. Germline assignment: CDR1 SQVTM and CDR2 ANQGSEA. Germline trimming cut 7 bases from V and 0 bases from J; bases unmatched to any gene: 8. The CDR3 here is CSAERGSSSYNEQFF. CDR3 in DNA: TGCAGCGCTGAGCGGGGGTCGAGCTCCTACAATGAGCAGTTCTTC.

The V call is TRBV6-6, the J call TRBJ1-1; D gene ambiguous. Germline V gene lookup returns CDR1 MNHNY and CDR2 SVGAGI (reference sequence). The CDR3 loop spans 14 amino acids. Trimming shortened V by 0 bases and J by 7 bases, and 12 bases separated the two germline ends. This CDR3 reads CASSYSPFGDEAFF. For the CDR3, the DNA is TGTGCCAGCAGTTACTCGCCCTTCGGGGATGAAGCTTTCTTT.

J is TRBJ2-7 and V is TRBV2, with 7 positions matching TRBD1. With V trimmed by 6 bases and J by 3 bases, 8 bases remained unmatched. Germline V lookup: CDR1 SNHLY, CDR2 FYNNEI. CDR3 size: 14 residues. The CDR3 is CASSQGQQIYEQYF. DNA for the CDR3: TGTGCCAGCAGCCAGGGACAGCAAATCTACGAGCAGTACTTC.

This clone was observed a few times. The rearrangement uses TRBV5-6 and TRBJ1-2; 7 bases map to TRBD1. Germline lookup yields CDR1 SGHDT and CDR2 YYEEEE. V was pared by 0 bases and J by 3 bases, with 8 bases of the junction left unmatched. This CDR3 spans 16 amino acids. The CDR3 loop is CASSLGQGGTYYGYTF. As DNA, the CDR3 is TGTGCCAGCAGCTTGGGGCAGGGGGGGACCTACTATGGCTACACCTTC.

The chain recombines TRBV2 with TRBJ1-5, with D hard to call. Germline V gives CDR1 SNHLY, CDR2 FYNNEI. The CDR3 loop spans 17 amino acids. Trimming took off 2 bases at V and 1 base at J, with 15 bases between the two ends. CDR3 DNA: TGTGCCAGCAGTGAAACGGGTCAGCTCCCAAGCAATCAGCCCCAGCATTTT. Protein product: CASSETGQLPSNQPQHF. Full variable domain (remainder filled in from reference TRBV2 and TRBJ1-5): EPEVTQTPSHQVTQMGQEVILRCVPISNHLYFYWYRQILGQKVEFLVSFYNNEISEKSEIFDDQFSVERPDGSNFTLKIRSTKLEDSAMYFCASSETGQLPSNQPQHFGDGTRLSIL.

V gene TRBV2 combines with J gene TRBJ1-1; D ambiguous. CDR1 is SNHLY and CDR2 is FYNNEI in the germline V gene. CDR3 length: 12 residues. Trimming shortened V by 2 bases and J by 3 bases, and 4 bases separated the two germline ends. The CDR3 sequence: CASSEQYTEAFF. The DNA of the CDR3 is TGTGCCAGCAGTGAACAGTACACTGAAGCTTTCTTT.

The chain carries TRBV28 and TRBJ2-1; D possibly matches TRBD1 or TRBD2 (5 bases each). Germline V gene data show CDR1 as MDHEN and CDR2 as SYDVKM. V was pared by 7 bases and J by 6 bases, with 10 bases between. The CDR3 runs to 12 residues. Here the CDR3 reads CASNGASNEQFF. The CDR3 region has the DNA TGTGCCAGCAACGGGGCTTCCAATGAGCAGTTCTTC.

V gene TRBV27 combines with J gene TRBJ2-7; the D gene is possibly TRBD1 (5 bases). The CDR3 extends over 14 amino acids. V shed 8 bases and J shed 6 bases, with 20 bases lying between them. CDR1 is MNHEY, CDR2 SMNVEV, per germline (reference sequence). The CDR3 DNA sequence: TGTGCCAGCGGCCCCCTCGCAGGGTCCGGCGAGCAGTACTTC. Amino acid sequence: CASGPLAGSGEQYF.

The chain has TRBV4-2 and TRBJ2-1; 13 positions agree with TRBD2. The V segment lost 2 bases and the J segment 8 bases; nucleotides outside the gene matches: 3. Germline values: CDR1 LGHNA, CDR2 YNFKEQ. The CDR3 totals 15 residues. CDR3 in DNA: TGTGCCAGCAGCCAAAAGGGACTAGCGGGGTATGAGCAGTTCTTC. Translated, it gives CASSQKGLAGYEQFF.

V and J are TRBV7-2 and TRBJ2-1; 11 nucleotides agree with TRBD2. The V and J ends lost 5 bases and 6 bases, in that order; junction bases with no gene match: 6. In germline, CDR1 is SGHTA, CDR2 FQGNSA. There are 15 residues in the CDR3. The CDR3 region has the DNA TGTGCCAGCAGCCATAGCGGGGGGGTAGGCAATGAGCAGTTCTTC. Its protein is CASSHSGGVGNEQFF.

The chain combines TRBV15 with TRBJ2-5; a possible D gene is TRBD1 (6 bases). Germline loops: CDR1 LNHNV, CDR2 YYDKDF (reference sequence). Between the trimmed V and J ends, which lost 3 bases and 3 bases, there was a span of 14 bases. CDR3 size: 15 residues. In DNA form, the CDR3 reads TGTGCCACCAGCAGGCCTTCGGACAGAGAAGAGACCCAGTACTTC. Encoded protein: CATSRPSDREETQYF.

The CDR3 loop reads CASSIGQGFYNEQFF. The CDR3 nucleotides read TGTGCCAGTAGTATCGGTCAGGGTTTCTACAATGAGCAGTTCTTC. The chain links TRBV19 to TRBJ2-1; tentatively, D is TRBD1 (5 bases). The CDR3 runs to 15 residues. V dropped 3 bases and J dropped 3 bases, with 12 bases sitting between them. Per germline, CDR1 LNHDA and CDR2 SQIVND (reference sequence).